Below, 2 T cell receptor beta chains from the same sample are listed, as sequenced in a study of T-cell reconstitution after alpha-beta-depleted transplantation in children. Preparing the TCRbeta library involved the use of unique molecular identifiers. TCRdb passed the PCR reads through MiXCR, listing each CDR3 protein once. The profile covers 400,000 to 450,000 distinct CDR3 sequences, with over 40% appearing a single time and roughly a quarter taken by the ten largest. The sequencing used PBMCs, collected before TCRalphabeta/CD19-depleted stem cell transplant. All receptors derive from a girl aged 2-9 years with aplastic anemia, due to receive a stem cell transplant.

The V call is TRBV9, the J call TRBJ2-1; 7 bases are shared with TRBD1. CDR1 SGDLS and CDR2 YYNGEE come from the germline V gene. The length of the CDR3 is 16 residues. Trimming removed 2 bases from V and 0 bases from J; junction bases left unmatched: 5. The CDR3 loop is CASSVLGQRSYNEQFF. CDR3 nucleotide sequence: TGTGCCAGCAGCGTCCTGGGACAGCGCTCCTACAATGAGCAGTTCTTC.

The chain joins TRBV25-1 to TRBJ2-7; D call uncertain. The ends were cut back, 3 bases at V and 6 bases at J, with 9 bases in the middle. This CDR3 is 12 amino acids long. Germline V gene lookup returns CDR1 MGHDK and CDR2 SYGVNS. CDR3: CASSDGPCEQYF. The CDR3 nucleotides read TGTGCCAGCAGTGACGGACCCTGCGAGCAGTACTTC.